A selection of T cell receptor beta chains follows, all from one sample in a study of memory CD4+ T cells and cytomegalovirus serostatus. Some clones are missing from TCRdb's copy, which holds only in-frame ones; the method was immunoSEQ multiplex PCR. Of about 82,000 clones listed, over 80% are singletons. The specimen sequenced was memory CD4+ T cells from blood. These receptors were obtained from an adult in good health and CMV-seronegative. Both conserved end residues are part of each CDR3. The D gene is left open where the match is weak. Clone size is shown for a subset of rows, as once, few, many or a class of expanded clone.

abundance	v_gene	d_gene	j_gene	CDR3nt	CDR3aa
few	TRBV2	TRBD1	TRBJ1-2	TGTGCCAGCAGGCCACAGGGGGACGACACCTTC	CASRPQGDDTF
.	TRBV11-2	.	TRBJ1-6	TGTGCCAGCAGCCCGGTCTATAACCGTAATTCACCCCTCCACTTT	CASSPVYNRNSPLHF
few	TRBV7-9	.	TRBJ2-7	TGTGCCAGCAGCCAAGACTTGAGCTCCTACGAGCAGTACTTC	CASSQDLSSYEQYF
.	TRBV9	.	TRBJ2-1	TGTGCCAGCAGCGTCGGCCTGGGGGGAACCTACAATGAGCAGTTCTTC	CASSVGLGGTYNEQFF
.	TRBV5-4	.	TRBJ1-3	TGTGCCAGCACCGGATCTAAGGGGGGAACCATATATTTT	CASTGSKGGTIYF
.	TRBV6-5	.	TRBJ2-7	TGTGCCAGCAGCCTATCCTCCTGGGGGGCCTACGAGCAGTACTTC	CASSLSSWGAYEQYF
.	TRBV4-1	.	TRBJ1-3	TGCGCCAGCAGCCAAGACGGAGCAAACACCATATATTTT	CASSQDGANTIYF
.	TRBV10-3	TRBD2	TRBJ2-5	TGTGCCATCAGTGAGTCGACTAGCGGGGGGGCCAGGGAGACCCAGTACTTC	CAISESTSGGARETQYF
.	TRBV6-5	.	TRBJ1-6	TGTGCCAGCAGTCAGGGGAATAGGTCACCCCTCCACTTT	CASSQGNRSPLHF
.	TRBV5-1	.	TRBJ1-6	TGCGCCAGCAGCTTGGCCGAGAGCTCCTATAATTCACCCCTCCACTTT	CASSLAESSYNSPLHF
.	TRBV18	TRBD1	TRBJ1-3	TGTGCCAGCTCACCCGGGACAGCACCCTCTGGAAACACCATATATTTT	CASSPGTAPSGNTIYF
.	TRBV6-6	.	TRBJ1-5	TGTGCCAGCACCTCAGGGTGGAATCAGCCCCAGCATTTT	CASTSGWNQPQHF
.	TRBV7-2	.	TRBJ1-2	TGTGCCAGCAGCTCCTCATGGTTCTATGGCTACACCTTC	CASSSSWFYGYTF
once	TRBV9	.	TRBJ1-2	TGTGCCAGCAGCGTTACCGACCGACATAATTATGGCTACACCTTC	CASSVTDRHNYGYTF
.	TRBV6-1	.	TRBJ1-5	TGTGCCAGCAGGTTGGGGACCAATCAGCCCCAGCATTTT	CASRLGTNQPQHF
once	TRBV7-2	.	TRBJ2-7	TGTGCCAGCAGCTTAGGTGGGCGAGAAACCTACGAGCAGTACTTC	CASSLGGRETYEQYF
once	TRBV10-2	.	TRBJ1-2	TGCGCCAGCAGTTTCGACCCCAGAGGGTATGGCTACACCTTC	CASSFDPRGYGYTF
.	TRBV28	TRBD1	TRBJ1-5	TGTGCCAGCAGGACAGGGTTCCGGAATCAGCCCCAGCATTTT	CASRTGFRNQPQHF
few	TRBV6-5	.	TRBJ2-3	TGTGCCAGCAGTTACACAGGACAAACAGCGGATACGCAGTATTTT	CASSYTGQTADTQYF
.	TRBV5-1	.	TRBJ1-6	TGCGCCAGCAGCCCCCTGGGCTCAAACTCACCCCTCCACTTT	CASSPLGSNSPLHF
.	TRBV6-5	TRBD1	TRBJ1-4	TGTGCCAGCTCCTTTACAGGGGGAAATGAAAAACTGTTTTTT	CASSFTGGNEKLFF
.	TRBV5-4	.	TRBJ1-2	TGTGCCAGCAGCTGGGAACGGTTCACTATGGGCTACACCTTC	CASSWERFTMGYTF
.	TRBV7-3	TRBD2	TRBJ2-3	TGTGCCAGCAGCTTAATGGGCGGGGGGGCCACAGATACGCAGTATTTT	CASSLMGGGATDTQYF
few	TRBV7-2	.	TRBJ1-1	TGTGCCAGCAGCTTAAACGTGGGGACTCTGAACACTGAAGCTTTCTTT	CASSLNVGTLNTEAFF
few	TRBV5-4	.	TRBJ2-5	TGTGCCAGCAGGGAGGAACAGTTCCAAGAGACCCAGTACTTC	CASREEQFQETQYF
.	TRBV7-9	TRBD1	TRBJ2-7	TGTGCCAGCAGCTTAGCAAGGGGGACAGGGGTGGCCTACGAGCAGTACTTC	CASSLARGTGVAYEQYF
.	TRBV9	TRBD1	TRBJ1-1	TGTGCCAGCAGCGCGGCGACAGGGGGCGCTGGGAACACTGAAGCTTTCTTT	CASSAATGGAGNTEAFF
once	TRBV7-6	TRBD1	TRBJ2-2	TGTGCCAGCAGCCCTCGGACAGGCACCGGGGAGCTGTTTTTT	CASSPRTGTGELFF
.	TRBV5-6	TRBD1	TRBJ2-4	TGTGCCAGCAGCTTGGAACGGGACAGTTCCCTAAAAAACATTCAGTACTTC	CASSLERDSSLKNIQYF
.	TRBV7-6	.	TRBJ1-1	TGTGCCAGCAGCTTGGGACTCGGGAACACTGAAGCTTTCTTT	CASSLGLGNTEAFF
.	TRBV11-2	TRBD1	TRBJ2-1	TGTGCCAGCAGCCCAGGGACAGTCTACAATGAGCAGTTCTTC	CASSPGTVYNEQFF
.	TRBV7-2	TRBD1	TRBJ2-1	TGTGCCAGCAGGACACGGACAGGGAGCTCCTACAATGAGCAGTTCTTC	CASRTRTGSSYNEQFF
.	TRBV4-3	TRBD2	TRBJ2-2	TGCGCCAGCAGCCAAGATGGACCTGGACTAGCGAGAACCGGGGAGCTGTTTTTT	CASSQDGPGLARTGELFF
.	TRBV2	.	TRBJ2-7	TGTGCCAGCAGATTCGATAGCTCCTACGAGCAGTACTTC	CASRFDSSYEQYF
once	TRBV19	.	TRBJ2-2	TGTGCCAGTATCCTGAGGCCGGACACTAACACCGGGGAGCTGTTTTTT	CASILRPDTNTGELFF
.	TRBV11-2	.	TRBJ2-5	TGTGCCAGCAGCTCGTATACAGGGTTCCCCTCGCCAGAGACCCAGTACTTC	CASSSYTGFPSPETQYF
.	TRBV7-9	.	TRBJ1-3	TGTGCCAGCAGCTTTGGCCGAGACACCATATATTTT	CASSFGRDTIYF
.	TRBV27	TRBD2	TRBJ2-1	TGTGCCAGCAGTTTCGGGCTAGCGGGGGGGCTTTCCTACAATGAGCAGTTCTTC	CASSFGLAGGLSYNEQFF
.	TRBV18	.	TRBJ1-1	TGTGCCAGCTCACCATACTCGGACAGAGCTATGAACACTGAAGCTTTCTTT	CASSPYSDRAMNTEAFF
.	TRBV5-6	.	TRBJ1-6	TGTGCCAGCAGCAACTCCGACCCGGGACTTTCACCCCTCCACTTT	CASSNSDPGLSPLHF
.	TRBV13	TRBD2	TRBJ2-7	TGTGCCAGCAGCATTCTACTAGCGGGGGGGATTTACGAGCAGTACTTC	CASSILLAGGIYEQYF
.	TRBV11-2	.	TRBJ1-4	TGTGCCAGCAGCACATCCCTCAGGGGAGGTGAAAAACTGTTTTTT	CASSTSLRGGEKLFF
.	TRBV30	.	TRBJ1-5	TGTGCCTGGAGTGTACTAACGCCGGGTTCGAGCAATCAGCCCCAGCATTTT	CAWSVLTPGSSNQPQHF
.	TRBV11-3	TRBD1	TRBJ2-7	TGTGCCAGCAGCTTGACAGGGGAACGCGAGCAGTACTTC	CASSLTGEREQYF
.	TRBV6-4	.	TRBJ1-4	TGTGCCAGCAGTGACTCCTTTGGTTTTAATGAAAAACTGTTTTTT	CASSDSFGFNEKLFF
.	TRBV19	.	TRBJ2-3	TGTGCCAGTAGTTCCTCGGGTCATAGCACAGATACGCAGTATTTT	CASSSSGHSTDTQYF
.	TRBV19	TRBD1	TRBJ1-5	TGTGCCAGTACCTCCGGACAGGTCTTCAATCAGCCCCAGCATTTT	CASTSGQVFNQPQHF
.	TRBV6-5	TRBD1	TRBJ1-5	TGTGCCAGCAACCCGGGACAGGGAGTGCAGCCCCAGCATTTT	CASNPGQGVQPQHF
.	TRBV7-2	.	TRBJ1-5	TGTGCCAGCAGCTTATGGAGGGATCAGCCCCAGCATTTT	CASSLWRDQPQHF
.	TRBV6-5	.	TRBJ1-4	TGTGCCAGCACCATGGAAGGACGCTTGCTTTTT	CASTMEGRLLF
.	TRBV2	.	TRBJ2-5	TGTGCCAGCAGTGAAGCGCAAGGGACCCGCTATTCCCAGTACTTC	CASSEAQGTRYSQYF
.	TRBV30	TRBD1	TRBJ2-5	TGTGCCTGGGACAGGGGGTCAGGAGAGACCCAGTACTTC	CAWDRGSGETQYF
.	TRBV6-6	TRBD2	TRBJ2-5	TGTGCCAGCAGGAGCCGCGGGGGGGGCCAGGAGACCCAGTACTTC	CASRSRGGGQETQYF
.	TRBV29-1	TRBD1	TRBJ1-2	TGCAGCGCCCGAGGACAGGGGAACCATGGCTACACCTTC	CSARGQGNHGYTF
.	TRBV19	.	TRBJ1-2	TGTGCCAGTAGCCCCTCGACAGGAGAGAACTATGGCTACACCTTC	CASSPSTGENYGYTF
once	TRBV6-6	.	TRBJ1-2	TGTGCCAGCAGTCTCGCCGATGGCTACACCTTC	CASSLADGYTF
.	TRBV5-1	TRBD2	TRBJ2-5	TGCGCCAGCAGCTTGGTGGCGGGGGGCCAAGAGACCCAGTACTTC	CASSLVAGGQETQYF
once	TRBV6-1	.	TRBJ1-2	TGTGCCAGCAGTGAAGAAACAGCCTTTTATGGCTACACCTTC	CASSEETAFYGYTF
.	TRBV29-1	.	TRBJ1-3	TGCAGCGCGGGGGGTGGCTCTGGAAACACCATATATTTT	CSAGGGSGNTIYF